The T cell receptor (beta chain) described here comes from a study of Ad26.COV2.S vaccination and SARS-CoV-2 variants. Study context: Within the COV1001 Ad26.COV2.S trial arm, the donor was enrolled. Study conclusions and caveats: Greater spike-specific TCR breadth was seen in vaccine recipients than in placebo recipients.

The treatment is: roughly 18 received Ad26.COV2.S at low or high dose, single or two shots; several received placebo; per-sample allocation not given. The samples were gathered on day 63 after the first injection of vaccine or placebo. Donation was by an adult aged 18-55 years who was in Boston. Profiled with immunoSEQ multiplex PCR; TCRdb holds only in-frame clones, not every one. The table includes 500,000 or so clones, 89% detected once. Concerning this clone itself: Its antigen is still unknown.

CDR1 and CDR2 from the germline V gene are SEHNR and FQNEAQ (reference sequence). Trimming removed 3 bases at V and 5 bases at J, with 8 bases between. The CDR3 totals 14 residues. This sequence originates from a person between 18 and 59 years old who received the Ad26.COV2.S COVID-19 vaccine or a placebo. The input for sequencing was peripheral blood, taken in a trial of Ad26.COV2.S vaccine versus placebo. The chain combines TRBV7-9 with TRBJ1-6; D gene uncertain. CDR3 residues: CASSFGPNNSPLHF. The CDR3 DNA is TGTGCCAGCAGCTTCGGACCGAATAATTCACCCCTCCACTTT.